In this sample, the clone carrying this T cell receptor (beta chain) turned up once. What it recognizes is unknown. These data originate in a study of T cell responses to AZD1222 COVID-19 vaccine. Study results and caveats: An increase in Spike-specific TCR breadth and depth was observed after two AZD1222 doses. Across spike, vaccine-associated CD4 TCRs were found, dominant at 160-218 and 743-854. White British ancestry dominated among donors, who included more females, and clonal diversity was possibly underestimated. Seropositivity was recorded at baseline in only 6 or 7 AZD1222 recipients.

Libraries were prepared by immunoSEQ multiplex PCR; TCRdb keeps only in-frame clonotypes and omits some of them. The repertoire has some 130,000 clones, over 85% of them found once; the top ten carry roughly 6%. There are 21 residues in the CDR3. The clonotype was recovered from an adult in good health. The V call is TRBV21-1, the J call TRBJ1-4; the tabulated D call, TRBD1, remains unverified against the DNA. TRBV21-1 has pseudogene status. Specimen: peripheral blood, collected on day 0 of AZD1222 vaccination. This CDR3 is CASSKAGQVGPQGSSYEKLFF. The CDR3 nucleotides are TGTGCCAGCAGCAAAGCGGGACAGGTTGGACCCCAGGGCTCGTCATATGAAAAACTGTTTTTT.